The 13 T cell receptor beta chains below were found in one sample sequenced in a study of blood T cell repertoires in COVID-19. Measured with immunoSEQ multiplex PCR; TCRdb has only the in-frame clones, and not every one. The sample lists 200,000 to 300,000 clones, around 89% occurring once. The source material was PBMCs or T cells enriched from blood (not recorded which). The receptors come from a woman in her thirties or forties with acute COVID-19.

In this sample, this clone turned up a few times. The J gene is TRBJ1-1, the V gene TRBV6-1; 8 nucleotides align to TRBD1. V trimming: 3 bases; J trimming: 5 bases; junction bases outside the gene matches: 2. The CDR3 spans 13 residues. CDR1 MNHNS and CDR2 SASEGT come from the germline V gene. This CDR3 reads CASSEWTGTEAFF. The CDR3 nucleotides are TGTGCCAGCAGTGAGTGGACAGGGACTGAAGCTTTCTTT.

This chain joins TRBV15 and TRBJ2-1; D gene uncertain. This CDR3 is built from 16 residues. Between the trimmed V and J ends, which lost 5 bases and 6 bases, there was a span of 20 bases. In germline, CDR1 is LNHNV, CDR2 YYDKDF (reference sequence). CDR3 nucleotides: TGTGCCACCAGCGGATCGGAGCCTGCAACTCCCAATGAGCAGTTCTTC. This encodes CATSGSEPATPNEQFF. The full variable domain, completed using reference TRBV15 and TRBJ2-1, is DAMVIQNPRYQVTQFGKPVTLSCSQTLNHNVMYWYQQKSSQAPKLLFHYYDKDFNNEADTPDNFQSRRPNTSFCFLDIRSPGLGDTAMYLCATSGSEPATPNEQFFGPGTRLTVL.

The chain carries TRBV7-9 and TRBJ2-6; tentatively, D is TRBD1 (5 bases). Germline V gene sequence: CDR1 SEHNR, CDR2 FQNEAQ (reference sequence). The V end lost 5 bases, the J end lost 0 bases, and 11 bases lay between the germline ends. The CDR3 runs to 16 residues. The CDR3 protein is CASSLPQGSGANVLTF. The CDR3 region has the DNA TGTGCCAGCAGCCTTCCTCAGGGCTCTGGGGCCAACGTCCTGACTTTC.

This clone occurred once. The rearrangement uses TRBV11-3 and TRBJ2-2, with D perhaps matching TRBD2 (5 bases). This CDR3 comprises 13 residues. Trimming pared 5 bases from V and 6 bases from J, leaving 10 bases between. Germline CDR1 is SGHNT and CDR2 is YENEEA. The DNA for the CDR3 is TGTGCCAGCAGCGACACTAGGCCCGGGGAGCTGTTTTTT. Translation gives CASSDTRPGELFF.

This rearrangement joins TRBV19 to TRBJ1-3; 7 positions agree with TRBD1. J lost 3 bases, V lost 1 base, and 3 bases had no gene match. The CDR3 has 15 amino acids. Germline lookup yields CDR1 LNHDA and CDR2 SQIVND (reference sequence). As DNA, the CDR3 is TGTGCCAGTAGTATAGCAACAGGGGTTGGAAACACCATATATTTT. Translated, it gives CASSIATGVGNTIYF.

This clone is a singleton in its sample. This chain connects TRBV6-5 to TRBJ2-7; 7 positions agree with TRBD1. V lost 10 bases, J lost 1 base, and 4 bases stayed unmatched. This CDR3 region has 12 residues. The germline V gene has CDR1 MNHEY and CDR2 SVGAGI. CDR3 DNA: TGTGCCACCAGACAGGGTTCCTACGAGCAGTACGTC. It is translated as CATRQGSYEQYV.

Here the CDR3 reads CASSHLTSGGAREQFF. CDR3 DNA: TGTGCCAGCAGTCACCTGACTAGCGGGGGGGCCAGGGAGCAGTTCTTC. The chain links TRBV2 to TRBJ2-1; 14 bases agree with TRBD2. Germline V gives CDR1 SNHLY, CDR2 FYNNEI. V was clipped by 5 bases and J by 10 bases; unmatched bases: 10. This CDR3 contains 16 residues. The complete variable domain, with remaining parts taken from reference TRBV2 and TRBJ2-1, reads EPEVTQTPSHQVTQMGQEVILRCVPISNHLYFYWYRQILGQKVEFLVSFYNNEISEKSEIFDDQFSVERPDGSNFTLKIRSTKLEDSAMYFCASSHLTSGGAREQFFGPGTRLTVL.

This chain connects TRBV15 to TRBJ1-2; D not resolved. V lost 0 bases, J lost 4 bases, and 6 bases lay in between. This CDR3 is 13 amino acids long. Germline CDR1 and CDR2: LNHNV and YYDKDF (reference sequence). The chain's CDR3 is CATSREEFYGYTF. CDR3 DNA: TGTGCCACCAGCAGAGAGGAGTTCTATGGCTACACCTTC.

The gene calls are TRBV6-5 and TRBJ2-7; 7 bases map to TRBD2. V shed 5 bases, J shed 3 bases, and the junction held 10 bases outside the gene matches. CDR1 and CDR2 from the germline V gene are MNHEY and SVGAGI. This CDR3 contains 15 residues. CDR3 in amino acids: CASSKGTRGDYEQYV. The CDR3 DNA reads as TGTGCCAGCAGTAAGGGAACACGGGGGGACTACGAGCAGTACGTC.

The chain combines TRBV19 with TRBJ1-5; the match to TRBD1 covers 11 bases. The CDR3 extends over 16 amino acids. With 7 bases clipped from V and 3 bases from J, the junction kept 8 bases outside the gene matches. Germline V gives CDR1 LNHDA, CDR2 SQIVND (reference sequence). The CDR3 spells CASTRRDRGVNQPQHF. The CDR3 DNA is TGTGCCAGTACGCGCCGGGACAGGGGGGTCAATCAGCCCCAGCATTTT. Based on the CDR3 plus reference TRBV19 and TRBJ1-5, the full variable domain is DGGITQSPKYLFRKEGQNVTLSCEQNLNHDAMYWYRQDPGQGLRLIYYSQIVNDFQKGDIAEGYSVSREKKESFPLTVTSAQKNPTAFYLCASTRRDRGVNQPQHFGDGTRLSIL.

The V call is TRBV7-8, the J call TRBJ2-7, with TRBD2 matching 7 bases. Germline-derived CDR1 and CDR2 are SGHVS and FQNEAQ. With 5 bases clipped from V and 2 bases from J, the junction kept 18 bases outside the gene matches. The CDR3 sequence is 18 residues long. CDR3 DNA: TGTGCCAGCAGCGAGCAAACTCCAGGACTAGTCATCACCTACGAGCAGTACTTC. It translates to CASSEQTPGLVITYEQYF.

This rearrangement joins TRBV7-2 to TRBJ1-2, with 9 nucleotides matching TRBD1. Germline V gene sequence: CDR1 SGHTA, CDR2 FQGNSA. The CDR3 length is 15 residues. The V and J ends lost 5 bases and 4 bases, in that order; junction bases with no gene match: 8. As DNA, the CDR3 is TGTGCCAGCAGCCCAGGGACAGGGTCGGCCTATGGCTACACCTTC. Its translation is CASSPGTGSAYGYTF.

CDR3 loop: CASSSDRGTFLRDTEAFF. The CDR3 DNA sequence: TGTGCCAGCAGCTCCGACAGGGGGACTTTCCTCAGGGACACTGAAGCTTTCTTT. The chain links TRBV6-2 or TRBV6-3 to TRBJ1-1, with 9 bases identical to TRBD1. Germline values: CDR1 MNHEY, CDR2 SVGEGT. The CDR3 totals 18 residues. V lost 6 bases, J lost 3 bases, and 17 bases stayed unmatched.